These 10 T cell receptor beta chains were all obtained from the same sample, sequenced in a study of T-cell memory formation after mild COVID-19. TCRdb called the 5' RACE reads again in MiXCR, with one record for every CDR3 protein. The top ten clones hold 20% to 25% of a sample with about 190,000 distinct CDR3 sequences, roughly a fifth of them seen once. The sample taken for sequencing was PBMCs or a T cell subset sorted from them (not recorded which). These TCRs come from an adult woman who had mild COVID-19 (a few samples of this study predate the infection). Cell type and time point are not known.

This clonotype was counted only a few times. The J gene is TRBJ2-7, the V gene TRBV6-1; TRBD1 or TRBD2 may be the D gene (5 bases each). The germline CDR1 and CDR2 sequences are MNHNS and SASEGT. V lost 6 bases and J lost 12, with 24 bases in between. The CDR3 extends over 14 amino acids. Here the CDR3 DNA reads TGTGCCAGCAGATTCCCGGGACGGAGTTTGGGGTGGTACTTC. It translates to CASRFPGRSLGWYF.

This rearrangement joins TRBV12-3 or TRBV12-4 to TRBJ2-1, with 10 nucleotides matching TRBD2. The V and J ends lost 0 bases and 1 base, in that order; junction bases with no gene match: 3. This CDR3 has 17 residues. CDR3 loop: CASSLAGSGRSYNEQFF. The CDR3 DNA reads TGTGCCAGCAGTTTAGCGGGTAGCGGGAGGTCCTACAATGAGCAGTTCTTC.

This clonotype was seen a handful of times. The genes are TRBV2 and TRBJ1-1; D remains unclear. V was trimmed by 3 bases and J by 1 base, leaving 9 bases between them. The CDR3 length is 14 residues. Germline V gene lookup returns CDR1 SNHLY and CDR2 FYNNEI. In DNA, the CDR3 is TGTGCCAGCAGTGAGAGTTGGGGGAACACTGAAGCTTTCTTT. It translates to CASSESWGNTEAFF.

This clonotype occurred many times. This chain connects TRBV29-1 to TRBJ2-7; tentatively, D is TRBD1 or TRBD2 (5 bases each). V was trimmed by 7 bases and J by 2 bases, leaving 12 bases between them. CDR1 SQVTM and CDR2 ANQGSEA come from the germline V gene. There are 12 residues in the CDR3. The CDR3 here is CSARDGTYEQYF. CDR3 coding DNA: TGCAGCGCCCGGGACGGGACCTACGAGCAGTACTTC.

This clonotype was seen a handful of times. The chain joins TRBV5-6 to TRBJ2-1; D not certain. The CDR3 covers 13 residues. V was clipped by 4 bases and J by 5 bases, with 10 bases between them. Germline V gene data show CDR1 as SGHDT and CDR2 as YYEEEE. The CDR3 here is CASSPGPNNEQFF. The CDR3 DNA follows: TGTGCCAGCAGCCCCGGACCTAACAATGAGCAGTTCTTC.

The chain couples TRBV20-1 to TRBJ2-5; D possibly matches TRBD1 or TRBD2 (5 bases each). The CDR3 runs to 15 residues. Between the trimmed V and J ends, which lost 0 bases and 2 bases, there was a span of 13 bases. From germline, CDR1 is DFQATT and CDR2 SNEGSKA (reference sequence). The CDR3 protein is CSAREGRGPQETQYF. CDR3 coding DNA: TGCAGTGCTAGAGAGGGCCGGGGCCCTCAAGAGACCCAGTACTTC.

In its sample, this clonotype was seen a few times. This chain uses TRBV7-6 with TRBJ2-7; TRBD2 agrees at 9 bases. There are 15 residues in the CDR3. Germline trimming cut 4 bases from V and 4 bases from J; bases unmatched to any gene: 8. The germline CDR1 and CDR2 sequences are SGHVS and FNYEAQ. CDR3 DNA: TGTGCCAGCAGCTCCCTAGCGGGGCAAGGATACGAGCAGTACTTC. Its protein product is CASSSLAGQGYEQYF. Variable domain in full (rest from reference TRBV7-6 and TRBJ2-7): GAGVSQSPRYKVTKRGQDVALRCDPISGHVSLYWYRQALGQGPEFLTYFNYEAQQDKSGLPNDRFSAERPEGSISTLTIQRTEQRDSAMYRCASSSLAGQGYEQYFGPGTRLTVT.

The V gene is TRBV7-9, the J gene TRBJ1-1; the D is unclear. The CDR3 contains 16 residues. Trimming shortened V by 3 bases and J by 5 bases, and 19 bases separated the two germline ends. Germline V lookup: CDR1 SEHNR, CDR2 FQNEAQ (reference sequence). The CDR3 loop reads CASSFPRTPGETEAFF. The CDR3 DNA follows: TGTGCCAGCAGCTTCCCCCGGACCCCCGGCGAGACTGAAGCTTTCTTT.

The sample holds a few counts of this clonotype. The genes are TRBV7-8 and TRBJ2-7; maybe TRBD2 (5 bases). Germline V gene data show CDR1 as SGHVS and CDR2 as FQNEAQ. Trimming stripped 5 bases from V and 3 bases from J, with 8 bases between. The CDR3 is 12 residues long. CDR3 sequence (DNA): TGTGCCAGCAGCCAGAGGGTCTACGAGCAGTACTTC. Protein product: CASSQRVYEQYF.

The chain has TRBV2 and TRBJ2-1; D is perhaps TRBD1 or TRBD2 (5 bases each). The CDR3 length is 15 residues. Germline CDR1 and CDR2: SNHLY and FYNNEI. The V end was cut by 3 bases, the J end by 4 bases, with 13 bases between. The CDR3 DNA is TGTGCCAGCAGTGACAGGGACCTAAGATACAATGAGCAGTTCTTC. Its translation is CASSDRDLRYNEQFF.